This entry describes one T cell receptor (beta chain). The data are from a study of CD8+ T cells in alopecia areata. Study at large: At a dose of 5 to 10 mg twice daily, oral tofacitinib was given to treated patients.

This CDR3 is 12 amino acids long. V gave up 2 bases and J gave up 11 bases, with 12 bases separating them. Germline CDR1 is SNHLY and CDR2 is FYNNEI. The researchers isolated CD4+ and CD8+ T cells from PBMCs by sorting. As the sequencing template, cDNA was produced by extracting RNA and reverse transcribing it. Using immunoSEQ multiplex PCR, the repertoire was profiled, and TCRdb retains in-frame clones only, with some absent. Here the sample spans some 120,000 clones, 45% to 60% being singletons. The chain has TRBV2 and TRBJ1-1, with D uncertain. Sequenced here: CD4+ T cells sorted from blood, sampled at week 0. The clonotype originates from a human donor with alopecia areata. The CDR3 DNA reads as TGTGCCAGCAGTGAACAGGTGTACGTGGCTTTCTTT. Residues: CASSEQVYVAFF.